The 9 T cell receptor beta chains below come from one sample, sequenced in a study of blood T cell repertoires in COVID-19. Measured with immunoSEQ multiplex PCR; TCRdb has only the in-frame clones, and not every one. The sample includes a few hundred thousand clones, about 87% of them seen just once. Sequencing input: peripheral blood. The receptors originated from a man aged 60-69 years who had recovered from COVID-19.

This clone was observed a single time. One junction end disagrees with the germline gene, perhaps due to a read error. This sequence joins TRBV7-3 and TRBJ2-1; 8 bases line up with TRBD2. CDR1 is SGHTA, CDR2 FQGTGA, per germline. The CDR3 covers 15 residues. The CDR3 DNA reads as TGTGCCAGCAGCCTAACGGGGACTAGTTACAATGAGCAGTTCTTC. Its translation: CASSLTGTSYNEQFF.

The rearrangement links TRBV18 to TRBJ2-7; D is possibly TRBD1 (5 bases). Germline V gene data show CDR1 as KGHSH and CDR2 as LQKENI. This CDR3 is built from 14 residues. V was pared by 6 bases and J by 1 base, with 13 bases between. CDR3 protein: CASSDSTGSYEQYF. The CDR3 bases are TGTGCCAGCTCCGATTCCACAGGATCCTACGAGCAGTACTTC.

This sequence joins TRBV3-1 (or the pseudogene TRBV3-2) and TRBJ1-1; no clear D gene. Germline CDR1 reads LGHDT; CDR2 reads YNNKEL (reference sequence). CDR3 length: 12 residues. Trimming took 6 bases from V and 7 from J, leaving 12 bases between them. CDR3 amino acids: CASSPGLREAFF. As DNA, the CDR3 is TGTGCCAGCAGTCCCGGACTCCGTGAAGCTTTCTTT.

This chain links TRBV7-2 with TRBJ1-1; TRBD1 agrees at 7 bases. J gave up 0 bases and V 5 bases, and 6 bases lay outside the gene matches. Germline assignment: CDR1 SGHTA and CDR2 FQGNSA. CDR3 size: 15 residues. The CDR3 sequence: CASSPGTDMNTEAFF. CDR3 bases: TGTGCCAGCAGCCCCGGGACAGACATGAACACTGAAGCTTTCTTT.

V is TRBV5-4 and J is TRBJ1-5, with TRBD1 identical over 9 bases. J was trimmed by 2 bases and V by 2 bases; bases with no gene match: 5. Germline CDR1 reads SGHNT; CDR2 reads YYREEE (reference sequence). The CDR3 extends over 16 amino acids. CDR3: CASSLRGQGGNQPQHF. The CDR3 DNA reads TGTGCCAGCAGCTTAAGGGGACAGGGTGGCAATCAGCCCCAGCATTTT. Full variable domain (rest looked up from reference TRBV5-4 and TRBJ1-5): ETGVTQSPTHLIKTRGQQVTLRCSSQSGHNTVSWYQQALGQGPQFIFQYYREEENGRGNFPPRFSGLQFPNYSSELNVNALELDDSALYLCASSLRGQGGNQPQHFGDGTRLSIL.

CDR3 residues: CASSSRPGRRGSGANVLTF. In nucleotides, the CDR3 is TGCGCCAGCAGCTCTAGACCGGGACGGCGGGGGTCTGGGGCCAACGTCCTGACTTTC. V gene TRBV5-1 combines with J gene TRBJ2-6; 7 positions match TRBD2. Losses at the gene ends were 3 bases for V and 1 base for J; bases not matched to a gene: 13. The CDR3 is 19 residues long. CDR1 SGHRS and CDR2 YFSETQ come from the germline V gene.

This rearrangement joins TRBV5-1 to TRBJ2-1; 8 bases are a match to TRBD1. V was pared by 3 bases and J by 8 bases, with 13 bases of the junction left unmatched. This CDR3 has 16 amino acids. Germline V CDR1 and CDR2: SGHRS, YFSETQ. The CDR3 DNA follows: TGCGCCAGCAGCTCTACAGGGGGGACTTTCAGTGATGAGCAGTTCTTC. Translation: CASSSTGGTFSDEQFF.

The V gene is TRBV30, the J gene TRBJ2-4; 8 nucleotides agree with TRBD1. CDR1 GTSNPN and CDR2 SVGIG come from the germline V gene (reference sequence). The CDR3 is 14 residues long. J was trimmed by 7 bases and V by 1 base; bases with no gene match: 6. The CDR3 DNA sequence: TGTGCCTGGAGTGACAGGGGGAGAGGGAACATTCAGTACTTC. This translates into CAWSDRGRGNIQYF.

The genes are TRBV6-4 and TRBJ1-6; TRBD1 is a possible D gene (5 bases). The CDR3 spans 13 residues. V was shortened by 4 bases and J by 10 bases, with 11 bases between the two germline ends. CDR1 and CDR2 from the germline V gene are MRHNA and SNTAGT. Here the CDR3 reads CASSAQAGSPLHF. DNA of the CDR3: TGTGCCAGCAGTGCCCAAGCAGGGTCACCCCTCCACTTT.